This T cell receptor (beta chain) was recorded in a study of radiation and T cells in renal cell carcinoma. Germline V gives CDR1 SGHAT, CDR2 FQNNGV. This CDR3 comprises 14 residues. Trimming removed 2 bases from V and 4 bases from J, with 8 bases in between. Produced via immunoSEQ multiplex PCR; TCRdb's table is partial and in-frame only. Counted here are some 70,000 clones, around 80% occurring once; the ten biggest clones make up less than 7%. Documented time point: blood 2 weeks post-SBRT. Treatment noted: 15 Gy SBRT to primary tumor, nephrectomy 4 weeks later. Sequencing used blood, obtained from a patient whose treatment included radiotherapy and nephrectomy. The sequence derives from a man in his 60s with renal cell carcinoma. The chain uses TRBV11-2 and TRBJ2-2, with D uncertain. CDR3 coding DNA: TGTGCCAGCAGCTTAATCGACGGCACCGGGGAGCTGTTTTTT. Encoded protein: CASSLIDGTGELFF.